The 23 T cell receptor beta chains in this list originate from one sample, sequenced in a study of cytomegalovirus exposure and HLA in healthy donors (dated by TCRdb to the late 2010s). Library preparation was by the immunoSEQ multiplex PCR assay. The multiplex PCR relied on a mix of 60 forward primers for TCR Vbeta segments and 13 reverse primers for TCR Jbeta segments. TCRdb holds this immuneACCESS table with in-frame rearrangements only. Some clones are missing; in checked studies, unresolved V genes explain under half, and the rest has no known cause. The table for this sample lists about 150,000 clones; over 65% of them were counted only once. The top ten clonotypes cover about 4% of the sample. Sequences were obtained from PBMCs. The receptors shown here come from a woman aged 40 to 50 in good health and CMV-seronegative.

The chain uses TRBV6-1 and TRBJ2-7; TRBD1 aligns across 10 bases. The CDR3 consists of 14 residues. After removal of 7 bases from V and 3 bases from J, the junction contained 6 bases not matched to a gene. Germline V gives CDR1 MNHNS, CDR2 SASEGT. The CDR3 bases are TGTGCCAGCACCGTGCGGACAGGGGGCTACGAGCAGTACTTC. Protein product: CASTVRTGGYEQYF.

The genes are TRBV19 and TRBJ1-5; weak D call: TRBD1 (5 bases). The CDR3 contains 14 residues. CDR1 and CDR2 from the germline V gene are LNHDA and SQIVND (reference sequence). V was cut by 5 bases and J by 3 bases, with 11 bases left in between. The CDR3: CASSQGNPNQPQHF. CDR3 nucleotides: TGTGCCAGTAGTCAGGGAAACCCCAATCAGCCCCAGCATTTT. The whole variable domain, filled in from reference TRBV19 and TRBJ1-5, reads DGGITQSPKYLFRKEGQNVTLSCEQNLNHDAMYWYRQDPGQGLRLIYYSQIVNDFQKGDIAEGYSVSREKKESFPLTVTSAQKNPTAFYLCASSQGNPNQPQHFGDGTRLSIL.

In the case of this clone: The junction departs from germline at one end; a sequencing error may be responsible. The genes are TRBV30 and TRBJ2-1; 11 bases are a match to TRBD2. CDR3 length equals 14 residues. CDR1 and CDR2 (germline): GTSNPN, SVGIG (reference sequence). The CDR3 protein is CACGTSGSHNEQFF. CDR3 nucleotides: TGTGCCTGTGGGACTAGCGGCTCCCACAATGAGCAGTTCTTC.

CDR3 residues: CASSLVRGNTDTQYF. In DNA form, the CDR3 reads TGCGCCAGCAGCTTGGTTAGGGGTAACACAGATACGCAGTATTTT. The chain couples TRBV5-1 to TRBJ2-3; TRBD1 is a possible D gene (5 bases). The germline V gene encodes CDR1 SGHRS and CDR2 YFSETQ. The CDR3 contains 15 residues. V was shortened by 0 bases and J by 2 bases, with 10 bases between the two germline ends. The entire variable domain, with the rest obtained from reference TRBV5-1 and TRBJ2-3, is as follows: KAGVTQTPRYLIKTRGQQVTLSCSPISGHRSVSWYQQTPGQGLQFLFEYFSETQRNKGNFPGRFSGRQFSNSRSEMNVSTLELGDSALYLCASSLVRGNTDTQYFGPGTRLTVL.

In its sample, this clone was seen a few times. The CDR3, as DNA: TGTGCCTGGAGTGGGGGTATGAGACGGGGTCAGATCACAGATACGCAGTATTTT. Encoded protein: CAWSGGMRRGQITDTQYF. The chain carries TRBV30 and TRBJ2-3, with D perhaps TRBD2 (5 bases). The V gene lost 1 base and the J gene lost 2 bases, with 22 bases spanning the gap. There are 18 residues in the CDR3. Germline CDR1 reads GTSNPN; CDR2 reads SVGIG (reference sequence).

V gene TRBV6-4 combines with J gene TRBJ1-2; 10 bases align to TRBD1. The J segment lost 5 bases and the V segment lost 4 bases, leaving 1 base of the junction unmatched. Germline assignment: CDR1 MRHNA and CDR2 SNTAGT. This CDR3 comprises 13 residues. CDR3 in DNA: TGTGCCAGCAGTGGGACAGGGGGATATGGCTACACCTTC. As protein: CASSGTGGYGYTF.

The J gene is TRBJ2-3, the V gene TRBV5-1, with 8 bases fitting TRBD1. CDR1 and CDR2 from the germline V gene are SGHRS and YFSETQ. CDR3 length equals 15 residues. V shed 4 bases and J 2 bases; nucleotides not matched to a gene: 6. The CDR3 region is CASSPRDRTTDTQYF. In DNA, the CDR3 is TGCGCCAGCAGCCCCAGGGACAGGACCACAGATACGCAGTATTTT.

The V call is TRBV28, the J call TRBJ2-7; TRBD2 agrees at 14 bases. Germline V gives CDR1 MDHEN, CDR2 SYDVKM. Trimming cost V 6 bases and J 4 bases; bases outside gene matches: 11. This CDR3 region has 17 residues. The CDR3 coding sequence is TGTGCCAGCAGCCTAGGAAACGGACTAGCGGGGGGTTACGAGCAGTACTTC. Its translation: CASSLGNGLAGGYEQYF. Combining the CDR3 with reference TRBV28 and TRBJ2-7 gives the whole variable domain DVKVTQSSRYLVKRTGEKVFLECVQDMDHENMFWYRQDPGLGLRLIYFSYDVKMKEKGDIPEGYSVSREKKERFSLILESASTNQTSMYLCASSLGNGLAGGYEQYFGPGTRLTVT.

This chain links TRBV28 with TRBJ2-1, with 7 bases that match TRBD2. With V trimmed by 8 bases and J by 0 bases, 10 bases remained unmatched. Germline values: CDR1 MDHEN, CDR2 SYDVKM. The CDR3 covers 16 residues. The CDR3 region is CASGPGAGSSYNEQFF. As DNA, the CDR3 is TGTGCCAGCGGTCCCGGAGCGGGGAGCTCCTACAATGAGCAGTTCTTC.

CDR3 region: CAGTTGGIRGNTIYF. The CDR3 region has the DNA TGTGCCGGCACTACCGGGGGGATTCGGGGAAACACCATATATTTT. The chain carries TRBV28 and TRBJ1-3, with D possibly matching TRBD1 (5 bases). Trimming removed 11 bases from V and 4 bases from J, with 21 bases in between. CDR3 length equals 15 residues. Germline assignment: CDR1 MDHEN and CDR2 SYDVKM.

The chain employs TRBV5-1 and TRBJ1-1; 8 bases are a match to TRBD1. The CDR3 consists of 14 residues. With V trimmed by 4 bases and J by 5 bases, 7 bases remained unmatched. Germline CDR1 is SGHRS and CDR2 is YFSETQ. CDR3 amino acids: CASSPRQGSTEAFF. In DNA, the CDR3 is TGCGCCAGCAGCCCACGACAGGGGAGTACTGAAGCTTTCTTT.

In regard to this clone: The DNA is omitted, as the CDR3 cannot be located on it reliably, and the CDR3 follows TCRdb's listing. The chain is built from TRBV9 and TRBJ1-2; the D call in the table, TRBD1, was not verified against the DNA. Germline CDR1 is SGDLS and CDR2 is YYNGEE. The CDR3 extends over 17 residues, inclusive of both ends. The CDR3 region is CASSVATGTGGGRGHTF.

V and J are TRBV15 and TRBJ2-3, with D tentatively TRBD2 (7 bases). The V gene lost 0 bases and the J gene lost 8 bases, with 12 bases spanning the gap. This CDR3 has 14 residues. Germline CDR1 LNHNV, CDR2 YYDKDF (reference sequence). The CDR3 loop is CATSRDRGAATQYF. In DNA, the CDR3 is TGTGCCACCAGCAGAGATCGGGGGGCAGCTACGCAGTATTTT.

Only one count was recorded for this clone. This chain links TRBV5-4 with TRBJ2-7, with 10 bases that match TRBD1. Germline trimming cut 4 bases from V and 3 bases from J; bases unmatched to any gene: 7. Germline-derived CDR1 and CDR2 are SGHNT and YYREEE (reference sequence). The length of the CDR3 is 15 residues. CDR3 amino acids: CASSDPGQGFYEQYF. The CDR3 DNA reads TGTGCCAGCAGCGACCCGGGACAGGGGTTCTACGAGCAGTACTTC.

The genes are TRBV6-5 and TRBJ2-5, with D hard to call. The V end was cut by 0 bases, the J end by 4 bases, with 9 bases between. The CDR3 spans 14 residues. The V gene's germline CDR1 is MNHEY and CDR2 SVGAGI. CDR3 amino acids: CASSYSGILETQYF. The CDR3 DNA is TGTGCCAGCAGTTACTCGGGCATACTAGAGACCCAGTACTTC.

The J gene is TRBJ2-4, the V gene TRBV19; no definite D call. Germline CDR1 and CDR2: LNHDA and SQIVND (reference sequence). V gave up 2 bases and J gave up 6 bases, with 17 bases separating them. The CDR3 totals 16 residues. The CDR3 region is CASSIHSWQDINIQYF. As DNA, the CDR3 is TGTGCCAGTAGTATACATTCGTGGCAGGATATAAACATTCAGTACTTC.

The chain has TRBV5-6 and TRBJ2-7, with D perhaps TRBD2 (6 bases). With 2 bases removed from V and 0 bases from J, the gap between germline ends came to 6 bases. Germline CDR1 and CDR2: SGHDT and YYEEEE. CDR3 length: 13 amino acids. CDR3 residues: CASSLAGSYEQYF. The CDR3 DNA follows: TGTGCCAGCAGCTTAGCGGGCTCCTACGAGCAGTACTTC.

This rearrangement joins TRBV9 to TRBJ2-1; possibly TRBD2 for D (5 bases). CDR1 and CDR2 (germline): SGDLS, YYNGEE. CDR3 size: 12 residues. V was clipped by 4 bases and J by 7 bases, with 9 bases between them. The CDR3 spells CASSIRGNEQFF. CDR3 nucleotides: TGTGCCAGCAGCATCCGGGGAAATGAGCAGTTCTTC.

This sequence joins TRBV9 and TRBJ2-1; no clear D gene. CDR3 length: 15 amino acids. Trimming removed 2 bases from V and 0 bases from J, with 9 bases in between. Looked up from germline, CDR1 is SGDLS and CDR2 is YYNGEE. The CDR3 DNA is TGTGCCAGCAGCGTGTGGGCATTCTCCTACAATGAGCAGTTCTTC. Translating gives CASSVWAFSYNEQFF. Full variable domain (rest looked up from reference TRBV9 and TRBJ2-1): DSGVTQTPKHLITATGQRVTLRCSPRSGDLSVYWYQQSLDQGLQFLIQYYNGEERAKGNILERFSAQQFPDLHSELNLSSLELGDSALYFCASSVWAFSYNEQFFGPGTRLTVL.

The sample holds one count of this clone. The chain employs TRBV6-1 and TRBJ2-1, with D maybe TRBD1 (6 bases). The CDR3 is 15 residues long. Germline CDR1 MNHNS, CDR2 SASEGT. V shed 2 bases and J shed 9 bases, with 17 bases lying between them. CDR3 in DNA: TGTGCCAGCAGTGAATTTACAGGGAGTGACAGTGAGCAGTTCTTC. It translates to CASSEFTGSDSEQFF.

The chain couples TRBV5-4 to TRBJ1-1; the D gene is possibly TRBD1 (5 bases). The CDR3 runs 13 residues. CDR1 is SGHNT, CDR2 YYREEE, per germline (reference sequence). The V end lost 5 bases, the J end lost 7 bases, and 15 bases lay between the germline ends. In DNA, the CDR3 is TGTGCCAGCAGTCTGGGGGGGGTCGTTGAAGCTTTCTTT. This sequence encodes CASSLGGVVEAFF.

This clone was seen a few times. The chain employs TRBV28 and TRBJ2-1; 7 nucleotides match TRBD2. With 3 bases clipped from V and 2 bases from J, the junction kept 13 bases outside the gene matches. From germline, CDR1 is MDHEN and CDR2 SYDVKM. The CDR3 extends over 18 amino acids. CDR3 nucleotide sequence: TGTGCCAGCAGTTTTATGTTCGTTGGGGGACTACCCTACAATGAGCAGTTCTTC. It specifies CASSFMFVGGLPYNEQFF.

The chain joins TRBV19 to TRBJ2-7, with a tentative D call TRBD2 (5 bases). The CDR3 has 13 amino acids. V lost 7 bases and J 5 bases, leaving 15 bases between the germline ends. CDR1 and CDR2 (germline): LNHDA, SQIVND (reference sequence). The CDR3 DNA follows: TGTGCCAGTAAAAACCCGGGGTACGACGAGCAGTACTTC. Translated: CASKNPGYDEQYF.